This record covers a single T cell receptor beta chain. Only in-frame clones appear in the TCRdb table, and some are missing; sequencing was by immunoSEQ multiplex PCR. This sample has around 130,000 clones, with 90% found just once. The entry originates in a study of blood T cell repertoires in COVID-19. Per germline, CDR1 SGHNT and CDR2 YENEEA. Trimming at V came to 1 base and at J to 4 bases, leaving 3 bases not matched to a gene. The CDR3 length is 14 residues. The receptor was derived from a man in his 60s with COVID-19, enrolled during active disease. The sequenced material came from peripheral blood. V gene TRBV11-3 combines with J gene TRBJ1-1, with 7 positions matching TRBD1. Here the CDR3 reads CASSLVQGSTEAFF. Here the CDR3 DNA reads TGTGCCAGCAGCTTAGTACAGGGGAGCACTGAAGCTTTCTTT.